Below, 14 T cell receptor beta chains from the same sample are listed, as sequenced in a study of blood T cell repertoires in COVID-19. Assay used: immunoSEQ multiplex PCR; TCRdb lists only in-frame clones, some missing. In the table there are around 280,000 clones, roughly 90% of which are singletons. Sequencing was done on a sample of PBMCs or T cells enriched from blood (not recorded which). The receptors derive from a young woman with acute COVID-19.

The genes are TRBV29-1 and TRBJ2-7; a possible D gene is TRBD1 (5 bases). Deletions cut 3 bases from V and 0 bases from J, with 15 bases between. CDR3 length: 15 residues. CDR1 and CDR2 (germline): SQVTM, ANQGSEA. In DNA form, the CDR3 reads TGCAGCGTTGAGGTACAGGCATCGAGCTCCTACGAGCAGTACTTC. It yields the protein CSVEVQASSSYEQYF.

V is TRBV11-2 and J is TRBJ2-2; no definite D call. The CDR3 spans 13 residues. V dropped 1 base and J dropped 4 bases, with 4 bases sitting between them. Germline-derived CDR1 and CDR2 are SGHAT and FQNNGV. CDR3 bases: TGTGCCAGCAGCTTAGGAGCCACCGGGGAGCTGTTTTTT. It is translated as CASSLGATGELFF.

In its sample, this clone was seen once. The genes are TRBV4-3 and TRBJ2-1, with 12 positions matching TRBD2. J gave up 4 bases and V 1 base, and 5 bases lay outside the gene matches. CDR3 length: 17 residues. CDR1 LGHNA and CDR2 YSLEER come from the germline V gene. The CDR3 DNA reads TGCGCCAGCAGCCAAGGCCTAGCGGGAGGGGGATACAATGAGCAGTTCTTC. It codes for CASSQGLAGGGYNEQFF.

Of note for this clone: The junction departs from the called germline gene at one end, perhaps through a read error. The chain uses TRBV12-3 or TRBV12-4 and TRBJ1-2; 7 positions match TRBD1. CDR3 size: 13 residues. The DNA of the CDR3 is TGTGCCAGCAGATCCCTGACAGGGTACCATACGCTCTTC. Its protein is CASRSLTGYHTLF.

This chain links TRBV5-1 with TRBJ1-1, with unresolved D. This CDR3 region has 12 residues. V lost 3 bases to trimming and J lost 4 bases, with 7 bases between them. Looked up from germline, CDR1 is SGHRS and CDR2 is YFSETQ. The CDR3 loop is CASSSAGTEAFF. As DNA, the CDR3 is TGCGCCAGCAGCTCGGCAGGCACTGAAGCTTTCTTT.

The chain couples TRBV18 to TRBJ1-5; D might be TRBD1 (5 bases). Deletions cut 3 bases from V and 0 bases from J, with 33 bases between. Germline assignment: CDR1 KGHSH and CDR2 LQKENI. The CDR3 has 23 amino acids. DNA for the CDR3: TGTGCCAGCTCACCTCGCGGGAGGCAGTACGGGACTGCCCAAGACTATAGCAATCAGCCCCAGCATTTT. The encoded protein is CASSPRGRQYGTAQDYSNQPQHF.

J is TRBJ2-4 and V is TRBV5-4; TRBD1 agrees at 9 bases. The CDR3 sequence is 16 residues long. Germline V CDR1 and CDR2: SGHNT, YYREEE (reference sequence). V lost 0 bases to trimming and J lost 4 bases; unmatched junction nucleotides: 5. The CDR3 spells CASSLEDRGIKNIQYF. CDR3 sequence (DNA): TGTGCCAGCAGCTTGGAGGACAGGGGCATTAAAAACATTCAGTACTTC.

The chain links TRBV19 to TRBJ1-1; TRBD1 is a possible D gene (5 bases). Germline loops: CDR1 LNHDA, CDR2 SQIVND (reference sequence). The CDR3 runs to 12 residues. Trimming pared 5 bases from V and 7 bases from J, leaving 11 bases between. CDR3 nucleotide sequence: TGTGCCAGTAGTCAACAGGTGGGTGAAGCTTTCTTT. This encodes CASSQQVGEAFF.

The rearrangement links TRBV7-8 to TRBJ1-5; 9 nucleotides match TRBD1. The trim removed 4 bases at V and 6 bases at J, leaving 10 bases unmatched. The CDR3 covers 16 residues. The germline V gene has CDR1 SGHVS and CDR2 FQNEAQ. Written as DNA, the CDR3 is TGTGCCAGCAGCTCGATGGACAGGGGTTTTAGTCAGCCCCAGCATTTT. This gives the protein CASSSMDRGFSQPQHF.

This chain joins TRBV7-6 and TRBJ2-1; 9 bases match TRBD2. Germline loops: CDR1 SGHVS, CDR2 FNYEAQ. After removal of 4 bases from V and 7 bases from J, the junction contained 8 bases not matched to a gene. The CDR3 sequence is 15 residues long. The CDR3 DNA reads TGTGCCAGCAGCTGGGGACTAGCCAGCGGGAATGAGCAGTTCTTC. Translation gives CASSWGLASGNEQFF. The full variable domain, completed using reference TRBV7-6 and TRBJ2-1, is GAGVSQSPRYKVTKRGQDVALRCDPISGHVSLYWYRQALGQGPEFLTYFNYEAQQDKSGLPNDRFSAERPEGSISTLTIQRTEQRDSAMYRCASSWGLASGNEQFFGPGTRLTVL.

The chain uses TRBV7-9 and TRBJ2-7, with 8 bases identical to TRBD1. Germline lookup yields CDR1 SEHNR and CDR2 FQNEAQ (reference sequence). This CDR3 is built from 16 residues. J lost 0 bases, V lost 5 bases, and 9 bases had no gene match. The CDR3 nucleotides are TGTGCCAGCAGCATATCAGGGGGCTTGGGCTCCTACGAGCAGTACTTC. It translates to CASSISGGLGSYEQYF.

V gene TRBV7-2 combines with J gene TRBJ2-7, with 7 nucleotides matching TRBD2. This CDR3 has 14 amino acids. The V segment lost 3 bases and the J segment 2 bases; nucleotides outside the gene matches: 4. CDR1 and CDR2 (germline): SGHTA, FQGNSA. In DNA form, the CDR3 reads TGTGCCAGCAGCTTTGAGGGAGGGCCCTACGAGCAGTACTTC. Translating it yields CASSFEGGPYEQYF. The full variable domain, its missing parts supplied by reference TRBV7-2 and TRBJ2-7, is GAGVSQSPSNKVTEKGKDVELRCDPISGHTALYWYRQSLGQGLEFLIYFQGNSAPDKSGLPSDRFSAERTGGSVSTLTIQRTQQEDSAVYLCASSFEGGPYEQYFGPGTRLTVT.

This chain uses TRBV6-2 or TRBV6-3 with TRBJ2-7; D is perhaps TRBD1 (6 bases). Per germline, CDR1 MNHEY and CDR2 SVGEGT. This CDR3 region has 14 residues. Between the trimmed V and J ends, which lost 2 bases and 3 bases, there was a span of 11 bases. CDR3 protein: CASSYGGRGYEQYF. The CDR3, as DNA: TGTGCCAGCAGTTACGGGGGCAGGGGCTACGAGCAGTACTTC.

The rearrangement joins TRBV14 to TRBJ2-3, with TRBD2 matching 12 bases. Germline V lookup: CDR1 SGHDN, CDR2 FVKESK. After removal of 1 base from V and 4 bases from J, the junction contained 6 bases not matched to a gene. The CDR3 contains 17 residues. The DNA for the CDR3 is TGTGCCAGCAGCCAAGGGGTGACTAGCGGGAGCGCAGATACGCAGTATTTT. Its translation is CASSQGVTSGSADTQYF.